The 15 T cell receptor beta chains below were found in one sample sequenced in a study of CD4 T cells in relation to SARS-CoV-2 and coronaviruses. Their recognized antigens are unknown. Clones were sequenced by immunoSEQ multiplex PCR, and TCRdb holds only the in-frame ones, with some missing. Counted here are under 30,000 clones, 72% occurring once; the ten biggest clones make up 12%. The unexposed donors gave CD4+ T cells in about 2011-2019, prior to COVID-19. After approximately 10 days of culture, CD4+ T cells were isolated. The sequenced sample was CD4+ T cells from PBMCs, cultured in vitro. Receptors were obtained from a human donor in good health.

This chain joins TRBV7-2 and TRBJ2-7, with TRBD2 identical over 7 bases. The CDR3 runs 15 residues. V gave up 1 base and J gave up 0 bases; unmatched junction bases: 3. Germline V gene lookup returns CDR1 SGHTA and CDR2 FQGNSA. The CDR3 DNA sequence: TGTGCCAGCAGCTTAGGAGGACTAGTCTCCTACGAGCAGTACTTC. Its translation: CASSLGGLVSYEQYF.

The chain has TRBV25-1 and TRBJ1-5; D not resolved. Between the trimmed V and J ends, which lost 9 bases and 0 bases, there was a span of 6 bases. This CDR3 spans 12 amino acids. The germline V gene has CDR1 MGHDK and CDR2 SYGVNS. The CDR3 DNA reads TGTGCCAGACACATTAGCAATCAGCCCCAGCATTTT. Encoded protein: CARHISNQPQHF. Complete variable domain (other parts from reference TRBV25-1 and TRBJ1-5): EADIYQTPRYLVIGTGKKITLECSQTMGHDKMYWYQQDPGMELHLIHYSYGVNSTEKGDLSSESTVSRIRTEHFPLTLESARPSHTSQYLCARHISNQPQHFGDGTRLSIL.

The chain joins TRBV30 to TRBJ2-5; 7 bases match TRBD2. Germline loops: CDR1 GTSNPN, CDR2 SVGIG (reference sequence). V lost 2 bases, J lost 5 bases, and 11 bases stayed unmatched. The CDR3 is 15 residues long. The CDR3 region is CAWSPGTTGGETQYF. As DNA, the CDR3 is TGTGCCTGGAGTCCAGGGACTACCGGGGGGGAGACCCAGTACTTC.

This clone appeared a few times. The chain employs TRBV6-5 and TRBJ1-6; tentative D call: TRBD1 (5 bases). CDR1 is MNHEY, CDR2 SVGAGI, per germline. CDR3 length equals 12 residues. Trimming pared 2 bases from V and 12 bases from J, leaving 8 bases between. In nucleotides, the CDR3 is TGTGCCAGCAGTTACCGGGGGGAACCCCTCCACTTT. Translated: CASSYRGEPLHF.

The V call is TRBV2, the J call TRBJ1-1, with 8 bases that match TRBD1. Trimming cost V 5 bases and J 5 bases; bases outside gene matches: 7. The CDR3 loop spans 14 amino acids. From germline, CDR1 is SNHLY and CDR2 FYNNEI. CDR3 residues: CASSINRGGTEAFF. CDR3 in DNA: TGTGCCAGCAGTATTAACAGGGGGGGGACTGAAGCTTTCTTT. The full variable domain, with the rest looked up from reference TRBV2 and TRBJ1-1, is EPEVTQTPSHQVTQMGQEVILRCVPISNHLYFYWYRQILGQKVEFLVSFYNNEISEKSEIFDDQFSVERPDGSNFTLKIRSTKLEDSAMYFCASSINRGGTEAFFGQGTRLTVV.

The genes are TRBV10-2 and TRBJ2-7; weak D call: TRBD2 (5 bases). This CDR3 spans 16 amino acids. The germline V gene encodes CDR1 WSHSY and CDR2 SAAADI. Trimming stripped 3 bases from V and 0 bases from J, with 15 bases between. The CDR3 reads CASSDIVAAASYEQYF. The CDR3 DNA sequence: TGCGCCAGCAGTGATATTGTGGCAGCGGCCTCCTACGAGCAGTACTTC.

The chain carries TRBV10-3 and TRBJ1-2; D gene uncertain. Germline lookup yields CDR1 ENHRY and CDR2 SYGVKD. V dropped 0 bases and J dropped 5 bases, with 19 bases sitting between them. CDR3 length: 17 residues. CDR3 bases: TGTGCCATCAGTGAGTCACTCTTCCCCAGGTCTAGGTATGGCTACACCTTC. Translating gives CAISESLFPRSRYGYTF.

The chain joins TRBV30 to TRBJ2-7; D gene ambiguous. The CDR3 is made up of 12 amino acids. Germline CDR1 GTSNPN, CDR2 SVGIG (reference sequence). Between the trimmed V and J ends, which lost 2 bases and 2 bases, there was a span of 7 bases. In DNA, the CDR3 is TGTGCCTGGAGTCCGGATCCCTACGAGCAGTACTTC. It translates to CAWSPDPYEQYF.

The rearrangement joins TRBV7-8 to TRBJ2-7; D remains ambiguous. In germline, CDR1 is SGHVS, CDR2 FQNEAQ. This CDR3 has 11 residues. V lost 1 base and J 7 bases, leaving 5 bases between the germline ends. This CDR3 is CASSLVGEQYF. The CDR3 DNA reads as TGTGCCAGCAGCTTAGTGGGGGAGCAGTACTTC. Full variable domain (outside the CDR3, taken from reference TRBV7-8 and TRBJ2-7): GAGVSQSPRYKVAKRGQDVALRCDPISGHVSLFWYQQALGQGPEFLTYFQNEAQLDKSGLPSDRFFAERPEGSVSTLKIQRTQQEDSAVYLCASSLVGEQYFGPGTRLTVT.

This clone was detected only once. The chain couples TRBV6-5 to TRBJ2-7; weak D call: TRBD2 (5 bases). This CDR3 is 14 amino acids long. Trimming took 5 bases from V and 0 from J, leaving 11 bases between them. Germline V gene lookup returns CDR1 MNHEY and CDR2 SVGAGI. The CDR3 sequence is CASSIRTDSYEQYF. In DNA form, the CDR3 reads TGTGCCAGCAGTATCCGGACTGACTCCTACGAGCAGTACTTC.

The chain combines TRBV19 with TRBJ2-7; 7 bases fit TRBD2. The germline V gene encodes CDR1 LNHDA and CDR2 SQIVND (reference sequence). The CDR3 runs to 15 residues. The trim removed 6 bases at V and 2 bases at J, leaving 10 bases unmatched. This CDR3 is CASSSGLVPTYEQYF. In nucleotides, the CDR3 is TGTGCCAGTAGCTCCGGACTAGTGCCCACCTACGAGCAGTACTTC.

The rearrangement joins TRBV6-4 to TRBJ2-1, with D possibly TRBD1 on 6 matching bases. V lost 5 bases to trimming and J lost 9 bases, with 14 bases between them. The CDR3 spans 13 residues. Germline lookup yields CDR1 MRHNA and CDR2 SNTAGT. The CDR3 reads CASSLAPGVEQFF. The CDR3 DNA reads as TGTGCCAGCAGTTTGGCTCCAGGGGTTGAGCAGTTCTTC.

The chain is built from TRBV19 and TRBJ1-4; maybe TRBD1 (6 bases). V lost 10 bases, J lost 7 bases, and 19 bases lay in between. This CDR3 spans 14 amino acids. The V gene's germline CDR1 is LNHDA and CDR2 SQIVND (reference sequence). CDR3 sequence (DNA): TGTGCCAAGTGGAAACAGGGAGGGTGTGAAAAACTGTTTTTT. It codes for CAKWKQGGCEKLFF.

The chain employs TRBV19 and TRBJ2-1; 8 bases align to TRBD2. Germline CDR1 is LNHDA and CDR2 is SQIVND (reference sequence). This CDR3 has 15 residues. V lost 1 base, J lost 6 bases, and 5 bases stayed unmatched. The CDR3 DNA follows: TGTGCCAGTAGTATAGCAGGGGCGGGAGGCAATGAGCAGTTCTTC. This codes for CASSIAGAGGNEQFF.

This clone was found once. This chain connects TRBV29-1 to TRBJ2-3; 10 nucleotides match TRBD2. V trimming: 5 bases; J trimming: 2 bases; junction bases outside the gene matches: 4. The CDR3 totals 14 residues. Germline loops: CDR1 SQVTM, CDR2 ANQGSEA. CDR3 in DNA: TGCAGCGTTTTAGCGGGAGGCCACACAGATACGCAGTATTTT. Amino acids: CSVLAGGHTDTQYF.